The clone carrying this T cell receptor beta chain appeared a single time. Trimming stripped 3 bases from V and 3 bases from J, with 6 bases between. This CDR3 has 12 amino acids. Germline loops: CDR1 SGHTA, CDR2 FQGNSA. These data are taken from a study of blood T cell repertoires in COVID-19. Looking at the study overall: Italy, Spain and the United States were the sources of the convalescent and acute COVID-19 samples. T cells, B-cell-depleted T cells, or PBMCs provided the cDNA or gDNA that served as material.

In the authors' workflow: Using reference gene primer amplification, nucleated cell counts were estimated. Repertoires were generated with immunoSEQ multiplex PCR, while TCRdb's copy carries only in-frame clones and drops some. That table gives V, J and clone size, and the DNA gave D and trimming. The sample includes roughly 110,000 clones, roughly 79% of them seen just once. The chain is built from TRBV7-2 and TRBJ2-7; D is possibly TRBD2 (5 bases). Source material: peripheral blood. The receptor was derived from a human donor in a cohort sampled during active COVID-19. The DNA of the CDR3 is TGTGCCAGCAGCTTTGGGAGCTACGAGCAGTACTTC. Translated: CASSFGSYEQYF.